This T cell receptor (beta chain) was obtained from a study of immune evolution from preneoplasia to lung adenocarcinoma. Using immunoSEQ multiplex PCR, the repertoire was profiled, and TCRdb retains in-frame clones only, with some absent. The data hold more than 4,000 clones, with roughly 90% observed a single time. The CDR3 contains 15 residues. V was clipped by 6 bases and J by 9 bases; unmatched bases: 11. The V gene's germline CDR1 is SEHNR and CDR2 FQNEAQ (reference sequence). The V gene is TRBV7-9, the J gene TRBJ2-1; 10 nucleotides line up with TRBD2. The sequence came from a person aged 65 to 85 with lung adenocarcinoma. Sequencing used FFPE atypical adenomatous hyperplasia tissue from the lung. The subset: atypical adenomatous hyperplasia (AAH), lung preneoplasia. The chain's CDR3 is CASSSGLAGVSEQFF. CDR3 DNA: TGTGCCAGCAGTTCGGGGCTAGCGGGGGTTAGTGAGCAGTTCTTC.